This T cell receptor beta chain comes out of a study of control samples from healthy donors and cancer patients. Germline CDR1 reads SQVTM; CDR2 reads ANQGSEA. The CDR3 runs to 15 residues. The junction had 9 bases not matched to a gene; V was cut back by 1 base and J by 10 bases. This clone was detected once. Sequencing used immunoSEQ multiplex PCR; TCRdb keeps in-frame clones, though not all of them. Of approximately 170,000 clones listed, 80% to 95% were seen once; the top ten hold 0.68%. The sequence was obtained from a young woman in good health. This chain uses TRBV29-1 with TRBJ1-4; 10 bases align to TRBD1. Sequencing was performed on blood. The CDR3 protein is CSVEALDRGFGKLFF. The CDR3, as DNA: TGCAGCGTTGAAGCGTTGGACAGGGGGTTCGGAAAACTGTTTTTT.